This entry is about one T cell receptor (beta chain). Original analysis: Estimates of nucleated cell counts were drawn from the amplification of reference gene primers. The repertoire was sequenced with immunoSEQ multiplex PCR; TCRdb's copy has only in-frame clones and lacks some. That table furnishes V, J and clone size, whereas the DNA furnished D and trimming. The table has about 63,000 clones, roughly 85% seen once. The data were taken from a study of blood T cell repertoires in COVID-19. Whole-study context: Material from acute and convalescent COVID-19 was sourced from the United States, Italy and Spain. PBMCs, B-cell-depleted T cells, or T cells were the source of the cDNA or gDNA that made up the material.

After removal of 3 bases from V and 2 bases from J, the junction contained 11 bases not matched to a gene. The CDR3 runs 18 residues. Germline V gives CDR1 SNHLY, CDR2 FYNNEI. The material sequenced was peripheral blood. This TCR was sampled from a human donor in a cohort sampled during active COVID-19. The J gene is TRBJ2-5, the V gene TRBV2; TRBD2 matches at 11 bases. DNA of the CDR3: TGTGCCAGCAGTGACCACGTACTAGCGGGAGTTTTACAAGAGACCCAGTACTTC. Residues: CASSDHVLAGVLQETQYF.